A single sample is the source of the 21 T cell receptor beta chains below, sequenced in a study of identical twins. One entry per CDR3 protein results from TCRdb running MiXCR on the 5' RACE reads. The sample holds some 460,000 distinct CDR3 sequences, approximately 15% seen once. This sample was also put to use in a study of yellow fever vaccine responses in identical twins.

Sequencing input: CD4+ T cells sorted from blood. These receptor sequences come from a young woman in good health.

The chain links TRBV20-1 to TRBJ2-3; maybe TRBD2 (6 bases). The V gene's germline CDR1 is DFQATT and CDR2 SNEGSKA (reference sequence). The length of the CDR3 is 15 residues. Trimming stripped 3 bases from V and 0 bases from J, with 13 bases between. CDR3: CSASQLASSTDTQYF. For the CDR3, the DNA is TGCAGTGCTAGTCAGCTAGCGTCTAGCACAGATACGCAGTATTTT.

A few counts support this clonotype. This chain links TRBV12-3 or TRBV12-4 with TRBJ2-2; D may be TRBD2 (5 bases). This CDR3 is built from 17 residues. The V end was cut by 5 bases, the J end by 5 bases, with 21 bases between. CDR3 in DNA: TGTGCCAGCAGTCCTCCCTCGGCTAGCTTGAGGACCGGGGAGCTGTTTTTT. Residues: CASSPPSASLRTGELFF.

The gene calls are TRBV27 and TRBJ2-6; D assignment may be TRBD1 or TRBD2 (5 bases each). This CDR3 has 16 residues. V lost 10 bases, J lost 4 bases, and 20 bases lay in between. The germline gives CDR1 MNHEY, CDR2 SMNVEV (reference sequence). The CDR3 loop reads CATTPGMGQGANVLTF. The CDR3 nucleotides read TGTGCCACCACCCCGGGGATGGGGCAAGGGGCCAACGTCCTGACTTTC.

This clonotype was picked up a small number of times. V and J are TRBV20-1 and TRBJ2-6; D possibly corresponds to TRBD1 (5 bases). CDR3 length: 17 residues. The germline V gene encodes CDR1 DFQATT and CDR2 SNEGSKA (reference sequence). Deletions cut 2 bases from V and 1 base from J, with 15 bases between. The CDR3 region has the DNA TGCAGTGCTAGAACCAGGGCGGACGCTTCTGGGGCCAACGTCCTGACTTTC. Residues: CSARTRADASGANVLTF.

This clonotype occurred a few times. V usage is TRBV2 and J usage is TRBJ2-1; TRBD2 might be the D (5 bases). The germline V and J ends were trimmed by 3 bases and 9 bases, with 15 bases remaining between them. The CDR3 totals 14 residues. The germline gives CDR1 SNHLY, CDR2 FYNNEI. The CDR3 coding sequence is TGTGCCAGCAGTGATTCAAGAGGGTTCGGTGAGCAGTTCTTC. Amino acid sequence: CASSDSRGFGEQFF.

The V and J genes are TRBV3-1 and TRBJ2-1; D gene uncertain. This CDR3 is 12 amino acids long. CDR1 is LGHDT, CDR2 YNNKEL, per germline (reference sequence). V was shortened by 2 bases and J by 8 bases, with 7 bases between the two germline ends. Written as DNA, the CDR3 is TGTGCCAGCAGCCAATTAATGGATGAGCAGTTCTTC. Its translation: CASSQLMDEQFF.

This chain uses TRBV24-1 with TRBJ2-1; the match to TRBD1 covers 8 bases. CDR1 and CDR2 from the germline V gene are KGHDR and SFDVKD. The CDR3 is made up of 14 amino acids. J lost 4 bases, V lost 4 bases, and 2 bases had no gene match. The CDR3 region has the DNA TGTGCCACCAGTGAGGACAGGGCTTACAATGAGCAGTTCTTC. Amino acid sequence: CATSEDRAYNEQFF.

The chain employs TRBV20-1 and TRBJ2-7; D gene unclear. The CDR3 has 12 residues. V was pared by 1 base and J by 2 bases, with 6 bases between. CDR1 and CDR2 from the germline V gene are DFQATT and SNEGSKA (reference sequence). This CDR3 is CSARAVTYEQYF. The DNA for the CDR3 is TGCAGTGCTAGAGCTGTAACCTACGAGCAGTACTTC.

This clonotype was observed a few times. The rearrangement joins TRBV11-2 to TRBJ2-1; 8 bases align to TRBD1. The V and J ends lost 10 bases and 7 bases, in that order; junction bases with no gene match: 9. Germline lookup yields CDR1 SGHAT and CDR2 FQNNGV. The length of the CDR3 is 13 residues. The chain's CDR3 is CATDRGLGNEQFF. CDR3 nucleotide sequence: TGTGCCACCGACAGGGGATTAGGGAATGAGCAGTTCTTC. Full variable domain (rest looked up from reference TRBV11-2 and TRBJ2-1): EAGVAQSPRYKIIEKRQSVAFWCNPISGHATLYWYQQILGQGPKLLIQFQNNGVVDDSQLPKDRFSAERLKGVDSTLKIQPAKLEDSAVYLCATDRGLGNEQFFGPGTRLTVL.

This clonotype appeared a few times. The rearrangement uses TRBV28 and TRBJ1-2; TRBD1 might be the D (6 bases). The CDR3 is made up of 15 amino acids. Trimming took off 3 bases at V and 0 bases at J, with 11 bases between the two ends. Germline V lookup: CDR1 MDHEN, CDR2 SYDVKM. CDR3 coding DNA: TGTGCCAGCAGTTTGAAAGGGGGGGCTAACTATGGCTACACCTTC. Its translation is CASSLKGGANYGYTF.

Only one count was recorded for this clonotype. V gene TRBV11-1 combines with J gene TRBJ2-6; TRBD2 matches at 9 bases. With 1 base clipped from V and 1 base from J, the junction kept 11 bases outside the gene matches. The CDR3 is 20 amino acids. Germline V gene sequence: CDR1 SGHAT, CDR2 FQDESV (reference sequence). This CDR3 is CASSLGALAGRISGANVLTF. The CDR3 DNA is TGTGCCAGCAGCTTAGGGGCCCTAGCGGGGCGGATATCTGGGGCCAACGTCCTGACTTTC.

The chain joins TRBV25-1 to TRBJ2-4, with a weak D call TRBD1 (5 bases). In germline, CDR1 is MGHDK, CDR2 SYGVNS. The V and J ends lost 3 bases and 1 base respectively, with 7 bases between them. The CDR3 spans 14 residues. The CDR3 loop is CASSEAGAKNIQYF. CDR3 nucleotide sequence: TGTGCCAGCAGTGAGGCAGGGGCCAAAAACATTCAGTACTTC.

In this sample, this clonotype turned up a few times. This chain uses TRBV6-1 with TRBJ2-7; TRBD1 is a possible D gene (6 bases). This CDR3 is 13 amino acids long. V was trimmed by 8 bases and J by 3 bases, leaving 14 bases between them. Germline V gene lookup returns CDR1 MNHNS and CDR2 SASEGT. CDR3 residues: CASRRDKNYEQYF. In nucleotides, the CDR3 is TGTGCCAGCCGCCGGGACAAGAACTACGAGCAGTACTTC.

V gene TRBV6-2 or TRBV6-3 combines with J gene TRBJ2-5, with 7 bases identical to TRBD2. Per the germline V gene, CDR1 is MNHEY and CDR2 is SVGEGT. Losses at the gene ends were 5 bases for V and 9 bases for J; bases not matched to a gene: 3. The CDR3 sequence is 11 residues long. The CDR3 region is CASSRGVAQYF. CDR3 DNA: TGTGCCAGCAGTCGGGGGGTGGCCCAGTACTTC.

This clonotype came up many times. V is TRBV20-1 and J is TRBJ2-1; 10 nucleotides align to TRBD2. Trimming removed 4 bases from V and 1 base from J; junction bases left unmatched: 7. The germline CDR1 and CDR2 sequences are DFQATT and SNEGSKA (reference sequence). This CDR3 has 16 residues. The CDR3 region has the DNA TGCAGTGCTACCCCCCTAGCGGGAGTATCCTACAATGAGCAGTTCTTC. This gives the protein CSATPLAGVSYNEQFF.

V is TRBV7-2 and J is TRBJ2-7, with TRBD2 matching 12 bases. CDR3 length: 15 amino acids. From germline, CDR1 is SGHTA and CDR2 FQGNSA. V was pared by 3 bases and J by 7 bases, with 7 bases of the junction left unmatched. CDR3 sequence: CASSFGTSGLGEQYF. The CDR3, as DNA: TGTGCCAGCAGCTTCGGGACTAGCGGGTTGGGGGAGCAGTACTTC.

This chain joins TRBV10-2 and TRBJ1-6, with D perhaps TRBD1 (5 bases). Germline V gives CDR1 WSHSY, CDR2 SAAADI. The CDR3 is 14 amino acids. Trimming shortened V by 5 bases and J by 8 bases, and 13 bases separated the two germline ends. CDR3 protein: CASSLRQLDSPLHF. CDR3 sequence (DNA): TGCGCCAGCAGTCTGAGACAGCTAGATTCACCCCTCCACTTT.

This clonotype turned up a few times. This sequence joins TRBV6-5 and TRBJ1-1, with D perhaps TRBD1 (6 bases). The CDR3 length is 15 residues. V gave up 7 bases and J gave up 1 base, with 16 bases separating them. Germline V gene lookup returns CDR1 MNHEY and CDR2 SVGAGI. The CDR3 DNA reads as TGTGCCAGCATTAACGCACAGGGTAGGAACACTGAAGCTTTCTTT. Translation gives CASINAQGRNTEAFF.

Ten or more counts support this clonotype. The chain couples TRBV12-3 or TRBV12-4 to TRBJ2-7; either TRBD1 or TRBD2 may supply D (5 bases each). Trimming removed 4 bases at V and 9 bases at J, with 19 bases between. The CDR3 contains 14 residues. As DNA, the CDR3 is TGTGCCAGCAGTTCCACCGGGACCAAAGGTGGGCAGTACTTC. Its protein is CASSSTGTKGGQYF.

This clonotype was detected a few times. This chain links TRBV20-1 with TRBJ2-7; TRBD2 aligns across 11 bases. Trimming cost V 0 bases and J 5 bases; bases outside gene matches: 15. This CDR3 spans 18 amino acids. CDR1 is DFQATT, CDR2 SNEGSKA, per germline (reference sequence). The CDR3 DNA is TGCAGTGCTAGAGATCTCCTAGCGGGAGGTTTACGGGGGGACGAGCAGTACTTC. Encoded protein: CSARDLLAGGLRGDEQYF.

This clonotype was seen ten or more times. The chain recombines TRBV3-1 with TRBJ2-2; D may be TRBD1 (5 bases). CDR1 is LGHDT and CDR2 is YNNKEL in the germline V gene (reference sequence). There are 17 residues in the CDR3. Trimming left V 0 bases short and J 2 bases short, with 13 bases between. The CDR3 loop reads CASSQEGRGLNTGELFF. CDR3 nucleotide sequence: TGTGCCAGCAGCCAAGAAGGAAGGGGTCTAAACACCGGGGAGCTGTTTTTT.